Here is one T cell receptor beta chain with its context. The assay was immunoSEQ multiplex PCR, and TCRdb's table has in-frame clones only and misses some. The table has some 80,000 clones, around 97% seen once. V lost 4 bases, J lost 2 bases, and 2 bases stayed unmatched. The germline V gene encodes CDR1 SGHDN and CDR2 FVKESK. The CDR3 spans 14 residues. This sample is drawn from a study of technical replicates of blood from a handful of donors. The V gene is TRBV14, the J gene TRBJ2-4, with 7 bases that match TRBD2. The receptor was isolated from a human donor in good health. Sequenced input: T cells isolated from PBMCs. The chain's CDR3 is CASSRRETKNIQYF. CDR3 bases: TGTGCCAGCAGCCGGCGGGAGACCAAAAACATTCAGTACTTC.